What follows are 31 T cell receptor beta chains derived from one specimen sequenced in a study of blood T cell repertoires in COVID-19. TCRdb's table, derived via immunoSEQ multiplex PCR, lists solely in-frame clones and lacks some. The sample lists some 300,000 clones, around 87% occurring once. The material sequenced was peripheral blood. Receptors were obtained from a middle-aged woman with COVID-19, enrolled during active disease.

The chain employs TRBV6-5 and TRBJ1-3; D not certain. The CDR3 is 15 amino acids. Germline V lookup: CDR1 MNHEY, CDR2 SVGAGI. V lost 0 bases to trimming and J lost 8 bases, with 14 bases between them. CDR3 DNA: TGTGCCAGCAGTTACTCCGGGTCTCTACTGGACACCATATATTTT. This codes for CASSYSGSLLDTIYF.

The genes are TRBV3-1 (or the pseudogene TRBV3-2) and TRBJ1-5; a weak D match, TRBD1 (5 bases). The CDR3 length is 15 residues. Germline V gene lookup returns CDR1 LGHDT and CDR2 YNNKEL (reference sequence). The ends were cut back, 3 bases at V and 2 bases at J, with 11 bases in the middle. The CDR3 reads CASSQGRGRNQPQHF. CDR3 DNA: TGTGCCAGCAGCCAGGGTAGGGGTCGCAATCAGCCCCAGCATTTT.

This sequence joins TRBV15 and TRBJ1-3; D is ambiguous. This CDR3 has 15 amino acids. V was pared by 4 bases and J by 0 bases, with 10 bases between. Germline V gene lookup returns CDR1 LNHNV and CDR2 YYDKDF (reference sequence). The CDR3 protein is CATSISRSSGNTIYF. The CDR3 nucleotides are TGTGCCACCAGCATTAGTAGAAGCTCTGGAAACACCATATATTTT. The whole variable domain, filled in from reference TRBV15 and TRBJ1-3, reads DAMVIQNPRYQVTQFGKPVTLSCSQTLNHNVMYWYQQKSSQAPKLLFHYYDKDFNNEADTPDNFQSRRPNTSFCFLDIRSPGLGDTAMYLCATSISRSSGNTIYFGEGSWLTVV.

This clone has just a few counts. The chain is built from TRBV7-6 and TRBJ1-6; TRBD1 might be the D (6 bases). CDR1 SGHVS and CDR2 FNYEAQ come from the germline V gene. The V and J ends lost 1 base and 7 bases respectively, with 14 bases between them. The CDR3 sequence is 16 residues long. Here the CDR3 reads CASSLGSGDSNSPLHF. The CDR3 region has the DNA TGTGCCAGCAGCTTAGGGTCAGGGGATTCGAATTCACCCCTCCACTTT.

The J gene is TRBJ2-5, the V gene TRBV4-3; 12 bases match TRBD2. Trimming removed 3 bases from V and 4 bases from J; junction bases left unmatched: 6. This CDR3 is built from 16 residues. Germline V gives CDR1 LGHNA, CDR2 YSLEER. CDR3 coding DNA: TGCGCCAGCAGCCAGAGGACTAGCGGGATGGGAGAGACCCAGTACTTC. As protein: CASSQRTSGMGETQYF.

This clone showed up just once. The V call is TRBV19, the J call TRBJ2-1; 11 bases align to TRBD2. The CDR3 sequence is 16 residues long. Per germline, CDR1 LNHDA and CDR2 SQIVND (reference sequence). The V gene end was trimmed by 5 bases and the J gene end by 6 bases; junction bases not matched to a gene: 9. The CDR3 spells CASSSLAGGVANEQFF. The CDR3 nucleotides read TGTGCCAGTAGTTCCTTAGCGGGAGGGGTTGCCAATGAGCAGTTCTTC.

The chain has TRBV6-5 and TRBJ2-7; TRBD2 matches at 9 bases. The V segment lost 9 bases and the J segment 2 bases; nucleotides outside the gene matches: 5. CDR3 length: 13 residues. CDR1 is MNHEY, CDR2 SVGAGI, per germline. CDR3 in amino acids: CASMGLAAYEQYF. The CDR3 DNA sequence: TGTGCCAGTATGGGACTAGCCGCCTACGAGCAGTACTTC.

The rearrangement uses TRBV5-4 and TRBJ1-1; 7 bases agree with TRBD1. Germline trimming cut 7 bases from V and 3 bases from J; bases unmatched to any gene: 6. CDR1 and CDR2 from the germline V gene are SGHNT and YYREEE (reference sequence). The CDR3 consists of 13 residues. The CDR3 DNA sequence: TGTGCCAGCCGGACAGGTCTTTACACTGAAGCTTTCTTT. Amino acids: CASRTGLYTEAFF.

The rearrangement joins TRBV28 to TRBJ1-4; TRBD1 is a possible D gene (5 bases). Trimming took 5 bases from V and 2 from J, leaving 15 bases between them. CDR1 MDHEN and CDR2 SYDVKM come from the germline V gene. CDR3 length equals 16 residues. CDR3 loop: CASSDHLGGTNEKLFF. The DNA for the CDR3 is TGTGCCAGCAGTGATCACCTCGGGGGGACTAATGAAAAACTGTTTTTT.

The V gene is TRBV24-1, the J gene TRBJ2-3; the D is unclear. Germline V gene lookup returns CDR1 KGHDR and CDR2 SFDVKD. Trimming pared 9 bases from V and 7 bases from J, leaving 10 bases between. This CDR3 contains 11 residues. The CDR3 DNA reads TGTGCCACCCAACGCCAGTATACGCAGTATTTT. This encodes CATQRQYTQYF.

J is TRBJ2-1 and V is TRBV18; 7 positions match TRBD2. Germline V gene sequence: CDR1 KGHSH, CDR2 LQKENI. V lost 7 bases to trimming and J lost 9 bases; unmatched junction nucleotides: 6. The CDR3 is made up of 12 amino acids. The CDR3 DNA is TGTGCCAGCTTCACGGGGGAGGGTGAGCAGTTCTTC. Its protein is CASFTGEGEQFF.

CDR3 sequence: CASSLPGYEQYF. CDR3 bases: TGTGCCAGCAGCTTGCCGGGTTACGAGCAGTACTTC. The chain joins TRBV7-9 to TRBJ2-7; no clear D gene. Germline lookup yields CDR1 SEHNR and CDR2 FQNEAQ (reference sequence). This CDR3 has 12 residues. V lost 3 bases to trimming and J lost 4 bases, with 7 bases between them.

The chain combines TRBV5-6 with TRBJ2-1; 10 bases fit TRBD2. J was trimmed by 7 bases and V by 1 base; bases with no gene match: 11. The CDR3 consists of 17 residues. Germline V gene lookup returns CDR1 SGHDT and CDR2 YYEEEE. DNA for the CDR3: TGTGCCAGCAGCTTGACAGGTTTAGCGGGGGGCGGTAATGAGCAGTTCTTC. This encodes CASSLTGLAGGGNEQFF.

V and J are TRBV28 and TRBJ1-1; 10 bases match TRBD1. V lost 3 bases, J lost 2 bases, and 15 bases stayed unmatched. The CDR3 has 19 amino acids. Germline CDR1 is MDHEN and CDR2 is SYDVKM. The DNA of the CDR3 is TGTGCCAGCAGTTTCGGGACAGGGGTCCCCAGCGGCAGTAACACTGAAGCTTTCTTT. Translation: CASSFGTGVPSGSNTEAFF.

This clone has just a few counts. The chain employs TRBV6-6 and TRBJ1-1, with 7 nucleotides matching TRBD1. The CDR3 loop spans 14 amino acids. V lost 8 bases, J lost 4 bases, and 10 bases stayed unmatched. Germline loops: CDR1 MNHNY, CDR2 SVGAGI (reference sequence). CDR3 DNA sequence: TGTGCCAGCTGGGACAGACCAGGCGGCACTGAAGCTTTCTTT. Translation gives CASWDRPGGTEAFF.

The chain employs TRBV7-3 and TRBJ2-1; TRBD2 agrees at 8 bases. V shed 5 bases and J 3 bases; nucleotides not matched to a gene: 6. The CDR3 has 15 residues. Germline V lookup: CDR1 SGHTA, CDR2 FQGTGA. The CDR3 region has the DNA TGTGCCAGCAGCCCAACTAGCGGACTCTACAATGAGCAGTTCTTC. Protein: CASSPTSGLYNEQFF.

This clone showed up just a few times. The V and J genes are TRBV6-1 and TRBJ2-2, with 7 bases identical to TRBD2. Per germline, CDR1 MNHNS and CDR2 SASEGT. The J segment lost 2 bases and the V segment lost 2 bases, leaving 2 bases of the junction unmatched. The CDR3 sequence is 15 residues long. The CDR3 is CASSELADNTGELFF. The CDR3 DNA sequence: TGTGCCAGCAGTGAACTAGCGGATAACACCGGGGAGCTGTTTTTT.

The rearrangement links TRBV15 to TRBJ1-2, with a weak D call TRBD1 (6 bases). Germline-derived CDR1 and CDR2 are LNHNV and YYDKDF (reference sequence). V was trimmed by 6 bases and J by 8 bases, leaving 19 bases between them. CDR3 length: 14 amino acids. The CDR3 nucleotides are TGTGCCACCAGTGTATCAGGGGAGTGGAGAGGCTACACCTTC. This codes for CATSVSGEWRGYTF.

V usage is TRBV27 and J usage is TRBJ1-6; 10 bases match TRBD1. Germline-derived CDR1 and CDR2 are MNHEY and SMNVEV (reference sequence). The CDR3 consists of 16 residues. V trimming: 3 bases; J trimming: 10 bases; junction bases outside the gene matches: 9. This CDR3 is CASSLRGTGEGSPLHF. The CDR3 nucleotides are TGTGCCAGCAGTTTGAGGGGGACAGGGGAAGGCTCACCCCTCCACTTT.

This clone was counted once. The chain employs TRBV9 and TRBJ2-5, with 10 bases fitting TRBD2. In germline, CDR1 is SGDLS, CDR2 YYNGEE. V trimming: 0 bases; J trimming: 1 base; junction bases outside the gene matches: 3. The CDR3 consists of 16 residues. Written as DNA, the CDR3 is TGTGCCAGCAGCGTAGTGGCTAGCGGGGGCCAAGAGACCCAGTACTTC. It codes for CASSVVASGGQETQYF.

This chain joins TRBV12-3 or TRBV12-4 and TRBJ1-2, with D possibly TRBD1 on 6 matching bases. CDR3 length: 13 amino acids. V dropped 7 bases and J dropped 4 bases, with 13 bases sitting between them. In nucleotides, the CDR3 is TGTGCCAGCAATTCGGACAGCCCCTATGGCTACACCTTC. It specifies CASNSDSPYGYTF.

The genes are TRBV9 and TRBJ2-7; the D gene is possibly TRBD1 (5 bases). V dropped 0 bases and J dropped 6 bases, with 10 bases sitting between them. CDR3 length: 13 residues. Germline V CDR1 and CDR2: SGDLS, YYNGEE. CDR3 DNA sequence: TGTGCCAGCAGCGTAGTGACAGAAGGCGAGCAGTACTTC. This translates into CASSVVTEGEQYF.

V and J are TRBV5-1 and TRBJ1-1; 8 bases are shared with TRBD1. This CDR3 comprises 16 residues. V dropped 3 bases and J dropped 4; count of bases not matched to a gene: 11. CDR1 is SGHRS, CDR2 YFSETQ, per germline. This CDR3 is CASSWNRTGSGTEAFF. CDR3 in DNA: TGCGCCAGCAGCTGGAATAGGACAGGGAGCGGCACTGAAGCTTTCTTT.

This clone was detected a few times. This rearrangement joins TRBV29-1 to TRBJ2-3; TRBD1 might be the D (6 bases). The CDR3 loop spans 17 amino acids. Germline values: CDR1 SQVTM, CDR2 ANQGSEA. Trimming removed 2 bases at V and 4 bases at J, with 22 bases between. DNA for the CDR3: TGCAGCGTTGAATTCCCGGGCGGGTACAGGGAACCAGATACGCAGTATTTT. This translates into CSVEFPGGYREPDTQYF.

This sequence joins TRBV28 and TRBJ1-5; a weak D match, TRBD1 (6 bases). There are 17 residues in the CDR3. The germline V and J ends were trimmed by 4 bases and 0 bases, with 16 bases remaining between them. In germline, CDR1 is MDHEN, CDR2 SYDVKM. CDR3 DNA: TGTGCCAGCAGTTCTCTCTGGGACACTTATAGCAATCAGCCCCAGCATTTT. This encodes CASSSLWDTYSNQPQHF.

The J gene is TRBJ1-2, the V gene TRBV6-5; tentatively, D is TRBD1 (5 bases). Between the trimmed V and J ends, which lost 2 bases and 6 bases, there was a span of 16 bases. The CDR3 runs 15 residues. Germline values: CDR1 MNHEY, CDR2 SVGAGI. CDR3 sequence: CASSYATGGVHGYTF. CDR3 DNA sequence: TGTGCCAGCAGTTACGCCACGGGAGGGGTCCATGGCTACACCTTC.

The chain combines TRBV5-6 with TRBJ1-1; 7 nucleotides line up with TRBD1. The CDR3 runs to 15 residues. Germline trimming cut 7 bases from V and 1 base from J; bases unmatched to any gene: 10. Germline V lookup: CDR1 SGHDT, CDR2 YYEEEE. The CDR3, as DNA: TGTGCCAGCGGATACACGGACAGGTCGAACACTGAAGCTTTCTTT. Its translation: CASGYTDRSNTEAFF.

This rearrangement joins TRBV6-5 to TRBJ1-6, with a tentative D call TRBD1 (5 bases). The CDR3 runs to 15 residues. Per germline, CDR1 MNHEY and CDR2 SVGAGI. The ends were cut back, 4 bases at V and 7 bases at J, with 14 bases in the middle. CDR3 amino acids: CASSFQGWGNSPLHF. As DNA, the CDR3 is TGTGCCAGCAGTTTCCAGGGCTGGGGCAATTCACCCCTCCACTTT.

The gene calls are TRBV28 and TRBJ1-1, with D possibly matching TRBD1 (5 bases). Looked up from germline, CDR1 is MDHEN and CDR2 is SYDVKM. CDR3 length: 11 amino acids. Deletions cut 8 bases from V and 6 bases from J, with 10 bases between. The CDR3: CASELGPEAFF. The CDR3 coding sequence is TGTGCCAGCGAGTTGGGGCCTGAAGCTTTCTTT.

In its sample, this clone was seen once. The rearrangement joins TRBV6-5 to TRBJ2-7, with TRBD1 as a possible D gene (6 bases). Trimming pared 11 bases from V and 2 bases from J, leaving 19 bases between. There are 14 residues in the CDR3. Germline CDR1 and CDR2: MNHEY and SVGAGI. The CDR3 DNA follows: TGTGCCGGCTCCCATGGCAGGGGACCCTACGAGCAGTACTTC. It translates to CAGSHGRGPYEQYF.

The CDR3 DNA sequence: TGTGCCAGCAGCGTAGTGTCACCCGGGGGCACCGGGGAGCTGTTTTTT. Protein product: CASSVVSPGGTGELFF. The chain uses TRBV9 and TRBJ2-2; D perhaps matches TRBD2 (6 bases). Germline assignment: CDR1 SGDLS and CDR2 YYNGEE. Trimming took off 0 bases at V and 4 bases at J, with 13 bases between the two ends. This CDR3 has 16 residues. Variable domain in full (rest from reference TRBV9 and TRBJ2-2): DSGVTQTPKHLITATGQRVTLRCSPRSGDLSVYWYQQSLDQGLQFLIQYYNGEERAKGNILERFSAQQFPDLHSELNLSSLELGDSALYFCASSVVSPGGTGELFFGEGSRLTVL.